These 24 T cell receptor beta chains were all obtained from the same sample, sequenced in a study of blood T cells in healthy people across ages. A sample-barcoded 5' primer and a J-beta primer mix were used in a second PCR of about 6 to 11 cycles. TCRdb re-called the 5' RACE reads with MiXCR, one entry per CDR3 protein. The profile shows more than 1,400,000 distinct CDR3 sequences, 42% of them singletons. What was sequenced was blood. All receptors derive from a woman under 30 in good health.

This clonotype has a handful of counts. V gene TRBV20-1 combines with J gene TRBJ1-6; weak D call: TRBD1 (6 bases). Looked up from germline, CDR1 is DFQATT and CDR2 is SNEGSKA (reference sequence). V lost 2 bases, J lost 7 bases, and 9 bases lay in between. This CDR3 is built from 13 residues. CDR3: CSARTQGNSPLHF. The CDR3 DNA sequence: TGCAGTGCTAGAACACAGGGAAATTCACCCCTCCACTTT.

This clonotype was detected many times. V is TRBV7-9 and J is TRBJ2-7; D remains ambiguous. Trimming pared 1 base from V and 2 bases from J, leaving 6 bases between. CDR3 length: 13 amino acids. From germline, CDR1 is SEHNR and CDR2 FQNEAQ (reference sequence). CDR3 sequence: CASSLDSPYEQYF. The CDR3 DNA is TGTGCCAGCAGCTTAGACAGCCCCTACGAGCAGTACTTC.

This clonotype came up a few times. CDR3 in DNA: TGCAGTGCTAGGAGAGATACCTACGAGCAGTACTTC. It specifies CSARRDTYEQYF. The chain has TRBV20-1 and TRBJ2-7; no definite D call. The CDR3 is made up of 12 amino acids. Germline V gene data show CDR1 as DFQATT and CDR2 as SNEGSKA (reference sequence). The germline V and J ends were trimmed by 3 bases and 2 bases, with 8 bases remaining between them.

This clonotype was counted between two and nine times. The CDR3 coding sequence is TGTGCCAGCAGTCCCAATCGGAGGGAGGCTTTCTTT. Translation: CASSPNRREAFF. V usage is TRBV28 and J usage is TRBJ1-1, with D unresolved. Trimming cost V 5 bases and J 11 bases, with 15 bases left between them. The germline V gene has CDR1 MDHEN and CDR2 SYDVKM. The CDR3 consists of 12 residues.

J is TRBJ2-1 and V is TRBV20-1, with a tentative D call TRBD2 (5 bases). The DNA end favors TRBJ2-7, so the J call may be wrong. The CDR3 contains 15 residues. Germline assignment: CDR1 DFQATT and CDR2 SNEGSKA (reference sequence). DNA for the CDR3: TGCAGTGCTAGAGAGGCTAGCACCTCCTACAATGAGCAGTACTTC. Encoded protein: CSAREASTSYNEQYF.

The chain employs TRBV20-1 and TRBJ1-2; D may be TRBD1 (6 bases). The CDR3 totals 13 residues. The germline V and J ends were trimmed by 3 bases and 2 bases, with 10 bases remaining between them. Germline CDR1 is DFQATT and CDR2 is SNEGSKA (reference sequence). CDR3 DNA: TGCAGTGCTAGTTCAGGGGTCAACTATGGCTACACCTTC. This gives the protein CSASSGVNYGYTF.

This clonotype was seen more than once but under ten times. The CDR3 nucleotides read TGTGCCAGCTGGGGCGGGAGGACCTACGAGCAGTACTTC. Amino acid sequence: CASWGGRTYEQYF. The chain employs TRBV12-3 or TRBV12-4 and TRBJ2-7, with 8 bases matching TRBD2. The CDR3 extends over 13 amino acids. V trimming: 8 bases; J trimming: 2 bases; junction bases outside the gene matches: 5.

This chain joins TRBV5-6 and TRBJ2-3; 7 nucleotides agree with TRBD1. Germline V CDR1 and CDR2: SGHDT, YYEEEE. The CDR3 totals 15 residues. After removal of 3 bases from V and 0 bases from J, the junction contained 4 bases not matched to a gene. CDR3 region: CASSWGTVSTDTQYF. The CDR3, as DNA: TGTGCCAGCAGCTGGGGGACAGTTAGCACAGATACGCAGTATTTT.

The chain uses TRBV12-3 or TRBV12-4 and TRBJ2-2, with D maybe TRBD2 (7 bases). The CDR3 has 15 residues. V lost 4 bases to trimming and J lost 4 bases, with 13 bases between them. CDR3 bases: TGTGCCAGCAGTTCCGGGGGGCAACTCACCGGGGAGCTGTTTTTT. Residues: CASSSGGQLTGELFF.

A few counts support this clonotype. The chain carries TRBV9 and TRBJ2-5, with D perhaps TRBD1 (6 bases). The length of the CDR3 is 15 residues. V lost 4 bases and J 11 bases, leaving 24 bases between the germline ends. The V gene's germline CDR1 is SGDLS and CDR2 YYNGEE. In DNA form, the CDR3 reads TGTGCCAGCAGCTGGGAAGGGACACCCATTTATGGGCAGTACTTC. Its protein product is CASSWEGTPIYGQYF.

The chain has TRBV20-1 and TRBJ2-5; no firm D call. The J call could be wrong; TRBJ2-7 is a better fit for the DNA end. Per germline, CDR1 DFQATT and CDR2 SNEGSKA (reference sequence). The CDR3 is made up of 11 amino acids. The CDR3 DNA follows: TGCAGTGCGGTCCCATCCTACGAGCAGTACTTC. Amino acid sequence: CSAVPSYEQYF.

J is TRBJ2-7 and V is TRBV10-3; no clear D gene. Germline lookup yields CDR1 ENHRY and CDR2 SYGVKD. Trimming took 4 bases from V and 0 from J, leaving 16 bases between them. The CDR3 consists of 16 residues. This chain's CDR3 is CAISGSVTKSSYEQYF. The CDR3 DNA follows: TGTGCCATCAGTGGGTCCGTTACAAAGAGCTCCTACGAGCAGTACTTC.

This clonotype has just a few counts. Being one base from a much bigger clone, this may be a read error. The CDR3, as DNA: TGTGCCAGCAGTTACCGGGACCGCAAGGGCACAGATACGCAGTATTTT. Its translation: CASSYRDRKGTDTQYF. The chain couples TRBV6-6 to TRBJ2-3; possibly TRBD1 or TRBD2 for D (5 bases each). CDR1 MNHNY and CDR2 SVGAGI come from the germline V gene (reference sequence). The V and J ends lost 2 bases and 1 base respectively, with 13 bases between them. The CDR3 loop spans 16 amino acids.

This clonotype was recorded a few times. The chain couples TRBV7-2 to TRBJ2-3; D is unresolved. Trimming shortened V by 5 bases and J by 0 bases, and 12 bases separated the two germline ends. The germline CDR1 and CDR2 sequences are SGHTA and FQGNSA. This CDR3 region has 15 residues. The CDR3 loop is CASSGQERSTDTQYF. CDR3 nucleotides: TGTGCCAGCAGCGGGCAGGAACGTAGCACAGATACGCAGTATTTT.

The rearrangement uses TRBV3-1 and TRBJ2-1; TRBD2 agrees at 7 bases. V was pared by 1 base and J by 5 bases, with 8 bases of the junction left unmatched. The CDR3 spans 16 residues. Germline assignment: CDR1 LGHDT and CDR2 YNNKEL (reference sequence). The CDR3: CASSQVGGSTHNEQFF. The CDR3, as DNA: TGTGCCAGCAGCCAAGTGGGCGGGAGTACCCACAATGAGCAGTTCTTC.

The chain has TRBV20-1 and TRBJ1-1; D is undetermined. Trimming removed 0 bases from V and 4 bases from J, with 9 bases in between. The CDR3 has 13 residues. The germline V gene encodes CDR1 DFQATT and CDR2 SNEGSKA (reference sequence). CDR3 in amino acids: CSARDRLGTEAFF. The CDR3 bases are TGCAGTGCTAGAGATCGATTGGGCACTGAAGCTTTCTTT.

This clonotype was found a few times. J is TRBJ1-2 and V is TRBV15; tentatively, D is TRBD1 (6 bases). V was cut by 5 bases and J by 5 bases, with 21 bases left in between. Germline lookup yields CDR1 LNHNV and CDR2 YYDKDF (reference sequence). This CDR3 spans 16 amino acids. CDR3 in amino acids: CATSSGRTAGKYGYTF. The CDR3 nucleotides read TGTGCCACCAGCTCTGGGAGGACAGCTGGGAAGTATGGCTACACCTTC.

This clonotype came up a few times. The CDR3 sequence: CASEPAVGNTEAFF. The DNA of the CDR3 is TGTGCCAGCGAACCGGCCGTGGGGAATACTGAAGCTTTCTTT. The chain employs TRBV12-3 or TRBV12-4 and TRBJ1-1, with no clear D. The CDR3 is 14 residues long. Trimming took off 8 bases at V and 5 bases at J, with 18 bases between the two ends.

V gene TRBV24-1 combines with J gene TRBJ2-1; TRBD1 might be the D (5 bases). There are 13 residues in the CDR3. CDR1 is KGHDR and CDR2 is SFDVKD in the germline V gene. V lost 10 bases and J lost 3, with 12 bases in between. Here the CDR3 reads CATGQAGYNEQFF. For the CDR3, the DNA is TGTGCCACGGGGCAGGCCGGCTACAATGAGCAGTTCTTC.

This clonotype was observed a handful of times. The rearrangement links TRBV20-1 to TRBJ2-7, with D perhaps assigned TRBD1 or TRBD2 (5 bases each). CDR3 size: 12 residues. CDR1 and CDR2 from the germline V gene are DFQATT and SNEGSKA (reference sequence). V was trimmed by 7 bases and J by 0 bases, leaving 10 bases between them. The CDR3 DNA reads as TGCAGTGGGGACGCCCTCTCCTACGAGCAGTACTTC. Protein: CSGDALSYEQYF.

The CDR3 sequence is CASISTVYNEQFF. DNA for the CDR3: TGTGCCAGTATTAGTACTGTCTACAATGAGCAGTTCTTC. The V call is TRBV19, the J call TRBJ2-1, with D unclear. V gave up 7 bases and J gave up 3 bases, with 10 bases separating them. CDR3 length: 13 amino acids. CDR1 and CDR2 (germline): LNHDA, SQIVND (reference sequence).

In its sample, this clonotype was seen a few times. V gene TRBV28 combines with J gene TRBJ2-4, with D perhaps TRBD1 (5 bases). Trimming removed 5 bases from V and 1 base from J, with 15 bases in between. Looked up from germline, CDR1 is MDHEN and CDR2 is SYDVKM. The CDR3 has 16 amino acids. The CDR3 DNA sequence: TGTGCCAGCAGTCCCGCACAGGTCTTTGCCAAAAACATTCAGTACTTC. This gives the protein CASSPAQVFAKNIQYF.

V usage is TRBV4-1 and J usage is TRBJ1-1; 10 positions agree with TRBD1. This CDR3 contains 17 residues. V trimming: 1 base; J trimming: 2 bases; junction bases outside the gene matches: 7. Germline CDR1 reads MGHRA; CDR2 reads YSYEKL. In DNA, the CDR3 is TGCGCCAGCAGCCAAGGTTGGGACAGGGGAGGAAACACTGAAGCTTTCTTT. Encoded protein: CASSQGWDRGGNTEAFF.

The V gene is TRBV7-9, the J gene TRBJ2-7; TRBD2 is a possible D gene (6 bases). This CDR3 spans 15 amino acids. CDR1 SEHNR and CDR2 FQNEAQ come from the germline V gene (reference sequence). V dropped 6 bases and J dropped 0 bases, with 15 bases sitting between them. CDR3 coding DNA: TGTGCCAGCAGGGGGGGTAGCGGACCCTCCTACGAGCAGTACTTC. The encoded protein is CASRGGSGPSYEQYF.